This T cell receptor (beta chain) was found in a study of T cell repertoires in cytomegalovirus infection. V lost 4 bases and J lost 8, with 12 bases in between. This CDR3 contains 13 residues. Germline CDR1 SGHTA, CDR2 FQGNSA. TCRdb used MiXCR to reprocess the reads, holding one entry per CDR3 protein. This repertoire shows about half a million distinct CDR3 sequences, roughly a third found once; its top ten account for 15% to 20%. There are a few counts of this clonotype. Its target is unknown. The sequence was obtained from a human donor in good health (CMV status not recorded). Some clones in this sample may be carry-over from other donors' samples. Specimen: cultured PBMCs, collected from culture after CMV antigen stimulation. This chain uses TRBV7-2 with TRBJ2-1; D may be TRBD2 (5 bases). CDR3 sequence reads: CASSSSSTDEQFF. CDR3 in DNA: TGTGCCAGCAGCTCTAGCTCCACAGATGAGCAGTTCTTC.